A selection of T cell receptor beta chains follows, all from one sample in a study of early T cells in non-severe SARS-CoV-2 infection. TCRdb used MiXCR to reprocess the 5' RACE reads, holding one entry per CDR3 protein. The sample yields 53,000 or so distinct CDR3 sequences, about 12% seen once. The sample in question was whole blood, obtained at baseline. These receptors originate from an adult who was a healthcare worker with PCR-confirmed SARS-CoV-2 infection or an uninfected control (not recorded which). Both conserved end residues are part of each CDR3. The D gene is left open where the match is weak. Where a row states a size, it is once, few, many or the class of an expanded clone; other rows omit it.

>TRBJ1-6|NA|NA|TRBV7-2
CASSFSDRGSPLHF
TGTGCCAGCAGCTTTTCGGACAGAGGATCACCCCTCCACTTT
>TRBJ2-1|NA|many|TRBV9
CASSVAVPAIEQFF
TGTGCCAGCAGCGTAGCGGTGCCCGCAATTGAGCAGTTCTTC
>TRBJ2-5|TRBD1|few|TRBV7-9
CASSFGQGQETQYF
TGTGCCAGCAGCTTTGGACAGGGCCAAGAGACCCAGTACTTC
>TRBJ1-2|TRBD1|few|TRBV7-9
CASSPGTGTNYGYTF
TGTGCCAGCAGCCCAGGGACAGGGACGAACTATGGCTACACCTTC
>TRBJ2-7|NA|few|TRBV7-2
CASSPGRASSYEQYF
TGTGCCAGCAGCCCGGGACGGGCAAGCTCCTACGAGCAGTACTTC
>TRBJ1-2|NA|NA|TRBV14
CASSQARNYGYTF
TGTGCCAGCAGCCAGGCACGGAACTATGGCTACACCTTC
>TRBJ2-3|TRBD2|NA|TRBV9
CASSVVGSGSTQYF
TGTGCCAGCAGCGTAGTTGGTAGCGGGAGCACGCAGTATTTT
>TRBJ2-5|NA|few|TRBV20-1
CSAQLDSVIETQYF
TGCAGTGCCCAGCTCGACAGCGTGATAGAGACCCAGTACTTC
>TRBJ1-2|NA|NA|TRBV6-2/TRBV6-3
CASSHSEGKTGYTF
TGTGCCAGCTCCCACTCTGAGGGAAAGACAGGCTACACCTTC
>TRBJ1-2|NA|few|TRBV4-3
CASSQAGGSLSYGYTF
TGCGCCAGCAGCCAAGCTGGTGGCAGCCTATCCTATGGCTACACCTTC
>TRBJ1-2|TRBD1|few|TRBV3-1
CASSRDRGSFGYTF
TGTGCCAGCAGCCGGGACAGGGGAAGTTTTGGCTACACCTTC
>TRBJ1-1|TRBD1|once|TRBV18
CASSPEDRGRAFF
TGTGCCAGCTCACCAGAGGACAGGGGAAGAGCTTTCTTT
>TRBJ1-5|NA|few|TRBV20-1
CSARSSNQPQHF
TGCAGTGCTAGATCTAGCAATCAGCCCCAGCATTTT
>TRBJ2-7|NA|few|TRBV28
CASGPGPFTYEQYF
TGTGCCAGCGGTCCCGGTCCTTTTACCTACGAGCAGTACTTC